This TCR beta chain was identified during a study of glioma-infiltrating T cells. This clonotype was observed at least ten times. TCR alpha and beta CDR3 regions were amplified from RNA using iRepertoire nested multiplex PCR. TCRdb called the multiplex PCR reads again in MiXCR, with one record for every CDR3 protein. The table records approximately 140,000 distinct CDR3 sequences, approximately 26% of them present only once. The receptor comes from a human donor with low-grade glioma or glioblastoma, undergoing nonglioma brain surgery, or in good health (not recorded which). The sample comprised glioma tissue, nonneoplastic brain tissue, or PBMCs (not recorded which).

The CDR3 nucleotides read TGCAGTGCTAGAGTCCCTGCACACACAGATACGCAGTATTTT. Encoded protein: CSARVPAHTDTQYF. The V and J genes are TRBV20-1 and TRBJ2-3, with no clear D. The CDR3 contains 14 residues. Germline V gene lookup returns CDR1 DFQATT and CDR2 SNEGSKA (reference sequence). V lost 1 base and J 2 bases, leaving 10 bases between the germline ends.